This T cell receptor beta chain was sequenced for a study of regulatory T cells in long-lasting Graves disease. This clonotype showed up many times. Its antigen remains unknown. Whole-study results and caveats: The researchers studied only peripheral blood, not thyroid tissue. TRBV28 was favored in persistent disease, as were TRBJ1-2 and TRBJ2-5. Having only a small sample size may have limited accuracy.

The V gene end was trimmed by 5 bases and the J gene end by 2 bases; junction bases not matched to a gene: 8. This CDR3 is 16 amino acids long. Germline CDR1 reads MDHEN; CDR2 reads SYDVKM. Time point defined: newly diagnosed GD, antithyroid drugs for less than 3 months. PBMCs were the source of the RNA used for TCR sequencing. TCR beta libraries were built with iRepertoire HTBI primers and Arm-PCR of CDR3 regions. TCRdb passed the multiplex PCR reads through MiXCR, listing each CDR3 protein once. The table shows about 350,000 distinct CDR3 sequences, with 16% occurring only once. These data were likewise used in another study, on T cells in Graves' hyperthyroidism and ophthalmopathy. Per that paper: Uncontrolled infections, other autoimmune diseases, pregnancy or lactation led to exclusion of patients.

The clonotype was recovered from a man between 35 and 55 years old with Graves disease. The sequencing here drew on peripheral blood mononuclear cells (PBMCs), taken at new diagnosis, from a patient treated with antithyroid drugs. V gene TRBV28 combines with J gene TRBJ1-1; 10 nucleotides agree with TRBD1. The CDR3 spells CASSVHWDRGNTEAFF. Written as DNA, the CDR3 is TGTGCCAGCAGTGTGCACTGGGACAGGGGTAACACTGAAGCTTTCTTT.